Listed below are T cell receptor beta chains from one sample, sequenced in a study of blood T cell repertoires in COVID-19. Sequencing used immunoSEQ multiplex PCR; TCRdb keeps in-frame clones, though not all of them. The data contain more than 250,000 clones, around 85% of them seen just once; the ten biggest clones take up 2.2%. Sequenced material: PBMCs or T cells enriched from blood (not recorded which). The receptors were gathered from a man aged 30 to 45 who had recovered from COVID-19. The CDR3 runs from the conserved cysteine through the conserved F or W. A D gene is named only where the DNA matches it firmly. Clone size is not always given. Where it is, it says once, few, many or a class for expanded clones.

d_gene	v_gene	j_gene	abundance	CDR3nt	CDR3aa
-	TRBV19	TRBJ2-6	-	TGTGCCAGTAGTATTCAGTATCCCGACTCTGGGGCCAACGTCCTGACTTTC	CASSIQYPDSGANVLTF
TRBD1	TRBV6-6	TRBJ2-1	-	TGTGCCAGCAGTCACGGACAGGCCGAGTGGAATGAGCAGTTCTTC	CASSHGQAEWNEQFF
TRBD2	TRBV6-5	TRBJ2-7	-	TGTGCCAGCAGCACCACGTCGGGGGGCTACGAGCAGTACTTC	CASSTTSGGYEQYF
-	TRBV12-5	TRBJ1-2	-	TGTGCTAGTGGTTTGGATACAGGGTATGGCTACACCTTC	CASGLDTGYGYTF
-	TRBV7-9	TRBJ2-7	-	TGTGCCAGCAGCCTGGTTGCAGGCTACGAGCAGTACTTC	CASSLVAGYEQYF
-	TRBV6-5	TRBJ1-3	once	TGTGCCAGCAGTTTGATCGGGTTTGAAGGAAACACCATATATTTT	CASSLIGFEGNTIYF
TRBD1	TRBV3-1/TRBV3-2	TRBJ2-1	-	TGTGCCAGCAGCCTCCGACAGGGGATCTACAATGAGCAGTTCTTC	CASSLRQGIYNEQFF
-	TRBV18	TRBJ2-2	-	TGTGCCAGCTCACCTCGGGTCTGGGAGCTGTTTTTT	CASSPRVWELFF
-	TRBV30	TRBJ1-2	once	TGTGCCTGGACCAGGTTATCCGGTGGCTACACCTTC	CAWTRLSGGYTF
-	TRBV29-1	TRBJ2-1	-	TGCAGCGTTGCGGCGGGGTCCTACAATGAGCAGTTCTTC	CSVAAGSYNEQFF
TRBD1	TRBV29-1	TRBJ1-2	-	TGCAGCGTTGAATCTCCAGGGGGCGGCTACACCTTC	CSVESPGGGYTF
-	TRBV5-1	TRBJ2-1	-	TGCGCCAGCAGCTTGGCCGGAGTTGCTGGGAATGAGCAGTTCTTC	CASSLAGVAGNEQFF
TRBD1	TRBV9	TRBJ2-2	-	TGTGCCAGCAGCCAAAGCCCTACAGGGGCAACTACCGGGGAGCTGTTTTTT	CASSQSPTGATTGELFF
-	TRBV5-4	TRBJ1-1	once	TGTGCCAGCAGCTTGGCCGGACAGCCGAACACTGAAGCTTTCTTT	CASSLAGQPNTEAFF
TRBD1	TRBV5-6	TRBJ2-3	-	TGTGCCAGCAGGCCACTGATACAGGGGGCGACAGATACGCAGTATTTT	CASRPLIQGATDTQYF
TRBD1	TRBV5-1	TRBJ1-2	-	TGCGCCAGCAGCTTCGCCTCCGGGACAGACTATGGCTACACCTTC	CASSFASGTDYGYTF
-	TRBV12-3/TRBV12-4	TRBJ1-2	-	TGTGCCAGCAGTTTAGCTTCCCTCTATGGCTACACCTTC	CASSLASLYGYTF
TRBD2	TRBV6-2/TRBV6-3	TRBJ2-5	-	TGTGCCAGCAGTTACCTTTCGGGGGGGGAGACCCAGTACTTC	CASSYLSGGETQYF
-	TRBV5-6	TRBJ1-2	once	TGTGCCAGCAGCGGCGGAACTTATGGCTACACCTTC	CASSGGTYGYTF
TRBD1	TRBV29-1	TRBJ2-7	-	TGCAGCGTTGAACAGGGGGCTCGCGAGCAGTACTTC	CSVEQGAREQYF
TRBD1	TRBV30	TRBJ1-1	-	TGTGCCAGGAACACAGGGGAAAACACTGAAGCTTTCTTT	CARNTGENTEAFF
-	TRBV5-1	TRBJ1-1	-	TGCGCCAGCAGCTTGAGCACCCTGAACACTGAAGCTTTCTTT	CASSLSTLNTEAFF
TRBD2	TRBV27	TRBJ2-7	-	TGTGCCAGCAGTTTATTGACTAGCGGGGGGATTGCCTACGAGCAGTACTTC	CASSLLTSGGIAYEQYF
-	TRBV7-2	TRBJ1-5	-	TGTGCCAGCAGCTTTACAGGTAGCAATCAGCCCCAGCATTTT	CASSFTGSNQPQHF